The 20 T cell receptor beta chains below all came from one sample that was sequenced in a study of cytomegalovirus exposure and HLA in healthy donors. The PCR used 60 Vbeta and 13 Jbeta primers. Profiled with immunoSEQ multiplex PCR; TCRdb holds only in-frame clones, not every one. The sample shows 70,000 to 100,000 clones, about two thirds of them seen only once. The material sequenced was PBMCs. The receptors were sampled from a man between 45 and 60 years old in good health and CMV-seronegative.

The V call is TRBV28, the J call TRBJ2-7; D is unclear. V was clipped by 2 bases and J by 2 bases, with 10 bases between them. The CDR3 has 14 amino acids. The germline V gene has CDR1 MDHEN and CDR2 SYDVKM. The chain's CDR3 is CASSLIGAAYEQYF. CDR3 nucleotide sequence: TGTGCCAGCAGTTTAATCGGCGCGGCCTACGAGCAGTACTTC.

This clone was seen a few times. This rearrangement joins TRBV19 to TRBJ1-2; TRBD1 aligns across 8 bases. The CDR3 has 14 residues. V dropped 7 bases and J dropped 2; count of bases not matched to a gene: 6. Germline V lookup: CDR1 LNHDA, CDR2 SQIVND (reference sequence). DNA for the CDR3: TGTGCCAGTACCGACAGGGGCTTAAACTATGGCTACACCTTC. Translated, it gives CASTDRGLNYGYTF.

The V and J genes are TRBV5-1 and TRBJ2-2; 10 bases are a match to TRBD2. V gave up 0 bases and J gave up 4 bases; unmatched junction bases: 6. The CDR3 runs to 17 residues. Per germline, CDR1 SGHRS and CDR2 YFSETQ. The CDR3 region has the DNA TGCGCCAGCAGCTTGGCCGAGCGGGAGGGCCGCACCGGGGAGCTGTTTTTT. This encodes CASSLAEREGRTGELFF.

The chain uses TRBV2 and TRBJ2-7, with D unresolved. CDR3 size: 10 residues. Germline V gene lookup returns CDR1 SNHLY and CDR2 FYNNEI. Trimming shortened V by 10 bases and J by 2 bases, and 6 bases separated the two germline ends. CDR3 DNA sequence: TGTGCCACCCGGGCCTACGAGCAGTACTTC. Its translation: CATRAYEQYF. The variable domain in full, completed from reference TRBV2 and TRBJ2-7, reads EPEVTQTPSHQVTQMGQEVILRCVPISNHLYFYWYRQILGQKVEFLVSFYNNEISEKSEIFDDQFSVERPDGSNFTLKIRSTKLEDSAMYFCATRAYEQYFGPGTRLTVT.

The chain employs TRBV5-4 and TRBJ1-2, with D unclear. V lost 4 bases and J lost 7, with 14 bases in between. The CDR3 length is 13 residues. Germline V CDR1 and CDR2: SGHNT, YYREEE (reference sequence). Here the CDR3 DNA reads TGTGCCAGCAGCCCCCCGTGGGCGGGTGGCTACACCTTC. This encodes CASSPPWAGGYTF.

V is TRBV2 and J is TRBJ1-2; D gene uncertain. There are 13 residues in the CDR3. Germline V CDR1 and CDR2: SNHLY, FYNNEI. The V end was cut by 7 bases, the J end by 2 bases, with 11 bases between. The DNA of the CDR3 is TGTGCCAGCATCCCGGAGACCAACTATGGCTACACCTTC. Amino acids: CASIPETNYGYTF.

The chain uses TRBV27 and TRBJ2-1, with TRBD2 matching over 13 bases. The V gene end was trimmed by 6 bases and the J gene end by 9 bases; junction bases not matched to a gene: 8. Germline V CDR1 and CDR2: MNHEY, SMNVEV (reference sequence). This CDR3 has 15 amino acids. CDR3 region: CASSPLAGGPGEQFF. CDR3 nucleotides: TGTGCCAGCAGCCCACTAGCGGGAGGGCCGGGTGAGCAGTTCTTC.

This chain uses TRBV10-3 with TRBJ2-3, with 9 bases fitting TRBD2. CDR1 is ENHRY and CDR2 is SYGVKD in the germline V gene. The CDR3 length is 16 residues. J gave up 4 bases and V 0 bases, and 5 bases lay outside the gene matches. The CDR3 spells CAISESGAGGPDTQYF. DNA of the CDR3: TGTGCCATCAGTGAGTCGGGGGCGGGGGGGCCAGATACGCAGTATTTT.

This clone was observed a handful of times. The V call is TRBV30, the J call TRBJ1-1; TRBD1 agrees at 8 bases. The CDR3 has 13 residues. V dropped 5 bases and J dropped 4; count of bases not matched to a gene: 6. From germline, CDR1 is GTSNPN and CDR2 SVGIG (reference sequence). In DNA form, the CDR3 reads TGTGCCTGGGGAGGACAGGGTCGCACTGAAGCTTTCTTT. Translation gives CAWGGQGRTEAFF.

Remarks on this clone: At one of its ends the junction is not consistent with the germline gene, which may arise from a read error. The chain carries TRBV7-7 and TRBJ2-2, with TRBD2 matching over 10 bases. The CDR3 has 15 residues. Germline V gene lookup returns CDR1 SSHAT and CDR2 FNYEAQ (reference sequence). CDR3 protein: CASTQVAGGTGELFF. DNA of the CDR3: TGTGCTAGCACCCAGGTAGCGGGAGGCACCGGGGAGCTGTTTTTT. Complete variable domain (other parts from reference TRBV7-7 and TRBJ2-2): GAGVSQSPRYKVTKRGQDVTLRCDPISSHATLYWYQQALGQGPEFLTYFNYEAQPDKSGLPSDRFSAERPEGSISTLTIQRTEQRDSAMYRCASTQVAGGTGELFFGEGSRLTVL.

The rearrangement links TRBV29-1 to TRBJ1-1, with 7 bases identical to TRBD1. The trim removed 2 bases at V and 1 base at J, leaving 4 bases unmatched. CDR1 SQVTM and CDR2 ANQGSEA come from the germline V gene. The CDR3 sequence is 14 residues long. The CDR3 sequence: CSVEHRQGNTEAFF. Here the CDR3 DNA reads TGCAGCGTTGAACATAGACAGGGGAACACTGAAGCTTTCTTT.

V gene TRBV5-1 combines with J gene TRBJ1-1, with D perhaps matching TRBD1 (5 bases). CDR1 and CDR2 from the germline V gene are SGHRS and YFSETQ. V was clipped by 4 bases and J by 3 bases, with 16 bases between them. This CDR3 has 15 amino acids. For the CDR3, the DNA is TGCGCCAGCAGCCCCCGCACGCGGGGGGACACTGAAGCTTTCTTT. This codes for CASSPRTRGDTEAFF.

Only one count was recorded for this clone. J is TRBJ1-4 and V is TRBV5-1; D is ambiguous. Germline CDR1 is SGHRS and CDR2 is YFSETQ. V lost 3 bases and J lost 7, with 13 bases in between. This CDR3 spans 14 amino acids. The CDR3 region is CASSSTVASEKLFF. CDR3 sequence (DNA): TGCGCCAGCAGCTCGACTGTGGCGAGTGAAAAACTGTTTTTT.

The chain carries TRBV15 and TRBJ2-5; perhaps TRBD2 as D (6 bases). Germline V gene lookup returns CDR1 LNHNV and CDR2 YYDKDF (reference sequence). The CDR3 totals 16 residues. Trimming left V 0 bases short and J 5 bases short, with 16 bases between. The CDR3, as DNA: TGTGCCACCAGCAGAGATCACCTCCGGGCGGGGGAGACCCAGTACTTC. Translating gives CATSRDHLRAGETQYF.

The rearrangement links TRBV9 to TRBJ2-2; 9 nucleotides agree with TRBD2. CDR3 length: 15 residues. Germline V gene data show CDR1 as SGDLS and CDR2 as YYNGEE. Trimming took 0 bases from V and 5 from J; bases not matched to a gene: 2. CDR3 residues: CASSVGLAGTGELFF. The CDR3 coding sequence is TGTGCCAGCAGCGTAGGTCTAGCGGGAACCGGGGAGCTGTTTTTT.

The J gene is TRBJ2-5, the V gene TRBV5-4, with D perhaps TRBD2 (5 bases). CDR1 SGHNT and CDR2 YYREEE come from the germline V gene (reference sequence). Trimming took 7 bases from V and 1 from J, leaving 14 bases between them. The CDR3 contains 14 residues. CDR3 amino acids: CASGGRKSQETQYF. The CDR3, as DNA: TGTGCCAGCGGAGGACGGAAGTCCCAAGAGACCCAGTACTTC.

The V gene is TRBV18, the J gene TRBJ1-1; 9 nucleotides line up with TRBD1. The V gene's germline CDR1 is KGHSH and CDR2 LQKENI. This CDR3 has 15 amino acids. V lost 3 bases to trimming and J lost 1 base; unmatched junction nucleotides: 3. The CDR3 spells CASSPIQGANTEAFF. CDR3 nucleotides: TGTGCCAGCTCACCTATACAGGGGGCGAACACTGAAGCTTTCTTT.

Concerning this clone itself: Given the absence of the conserved phenylalanine or tryptophan at the CDR3 end, a read error is likely. V gene TRBV29-1 combines with J gene TRBJ2-3; TRBD1 is a possible D gene (5 bases). V lost 0 bases and J 2 bases, leaving 15 bases between the germline ends. Germline CDR1 is SQVTM and CDR2 is ANQGSEA. This CDR3 spans 16 amino acids. The chain's CDR3 is CSVEEGVRPSTDTQYV. The CDR3, as DNA: TGCAGCGTTGAAGAAGGGGTGCGCCCCTCCACAGATACGCAGTATGTT.

The CDR3, as DNA: TGTGCCAGCAGTCCCACGTGGAGCTCCTACGAGCAGTACGTC. It yields the protein CASSPTWSSYEQYV. The chain joins TRBV27 to TRBJ2-7; D is ambiguous. Germline assignment: CDR1 MNHEY and CDR2 SMNVEV (reference sequence). Trimming took off 5 bases at V and 0 bases at J, with 11 bases between the two ends. The CDR3 extends over 14 amino acids.

This chain links TRBV5-4 with TRBJ2-6; D unresolved. From germline, CDR1 is SGHNT and CDR2 YYREEE (reference sequence). Between the trimmed V and J ends, which lost 2 bases and 7 bases, there was a span of 4 bases. This CDR3 is 12 amino acids long. This CDR3 reads CASSFGANVLTF. DNA of the CDR3: TGTGCCAGCAGCTTCGGTGCCAACGTCCTGACTTTC.